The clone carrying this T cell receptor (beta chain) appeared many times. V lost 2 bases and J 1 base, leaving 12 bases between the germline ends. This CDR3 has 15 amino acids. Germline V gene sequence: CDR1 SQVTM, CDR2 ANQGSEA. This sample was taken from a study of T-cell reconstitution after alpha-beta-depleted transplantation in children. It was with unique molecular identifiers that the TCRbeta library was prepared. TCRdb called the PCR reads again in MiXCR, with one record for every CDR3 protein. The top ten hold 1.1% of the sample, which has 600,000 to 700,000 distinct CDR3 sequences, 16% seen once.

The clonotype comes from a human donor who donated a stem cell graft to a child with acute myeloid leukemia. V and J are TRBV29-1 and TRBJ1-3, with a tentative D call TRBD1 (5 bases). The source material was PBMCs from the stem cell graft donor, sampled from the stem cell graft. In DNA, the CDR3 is TGCAGCGTTGAACAGGGCAGGGCTTCTGGAAACACCATATATTTT. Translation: CSVEQGRASGNTIYF. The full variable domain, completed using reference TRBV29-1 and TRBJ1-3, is SAVISQKPSRDICQRGTSLTIQCQVDSQVTMMFWYRQQPGQSLTLIATANQGSEATYESGFVIDKFPISRPNLTFSTLTVSNMSPEDSSIYLCSVEQGRASGNTIYFGEGSWLTVV.